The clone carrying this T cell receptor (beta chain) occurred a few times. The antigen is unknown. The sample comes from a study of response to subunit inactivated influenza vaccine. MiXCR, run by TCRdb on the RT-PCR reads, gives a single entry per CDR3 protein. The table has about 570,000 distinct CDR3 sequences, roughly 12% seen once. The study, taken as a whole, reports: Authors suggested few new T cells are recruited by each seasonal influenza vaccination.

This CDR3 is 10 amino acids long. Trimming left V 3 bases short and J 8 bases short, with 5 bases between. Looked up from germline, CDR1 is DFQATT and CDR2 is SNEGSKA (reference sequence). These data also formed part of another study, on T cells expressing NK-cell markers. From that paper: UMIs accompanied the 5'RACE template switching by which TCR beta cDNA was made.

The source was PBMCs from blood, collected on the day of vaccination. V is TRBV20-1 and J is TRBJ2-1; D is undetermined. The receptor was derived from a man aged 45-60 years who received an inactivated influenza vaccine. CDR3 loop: CSASTDEQFF. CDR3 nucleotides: TGCAGTGCTAGTACCGATGAGCAGTTCTTC.